A selection of T cell receptor beta chains follows, all from one sample in a study of cytomegalovirus exposure and HLA in healthy donors. The method was immunoSEQ multiplex PCR; TCRdb's version includes in-frame clones alone and lacks a portion of them. This sample's table reports about 160,000 clones. Sequenced material: PBMCs. The source is a man younger than 40 in good health and CMV-seronegative. CDR3s include the opening cysteine and the closing phenylalanine or tryptophan. The D gene is left open where the match is weak.

cdr3_aa: CASSLSGSMNNEQFF; cdr3_nt: TGCGCCAGCAGCTTGAGCGGGAGTATGAACAATGAGCAGTTCTTC; cdr3_length: 15; j_call: TRBJ2-1; v_call: TRBV5-1; d_call: TRBD2
cdr3_aa: CASSFRTGGSETQYF; cdr3_nt: TGTGCCAGCAGTTTCAGGACAGGGGGGTCAGAGACCCAGTACTTC; cdr3_length: 15; j_call: TRBJ2-5; v_call: TRBV7-3; d_call: TRBD1
cdr3_aa: CASSQTGRNEKLFF; cdr3_nt: TGCGCCAGCAGCCAGACAGGGAGAAATGAAAAACTGTTTTTT; cdr3_length: 14; j_call: TRBJ1-4; v_call: TRBV4-1; d_call: TRBD1
cdr3_aa: CASKFRAGGYEQYF; cdr3_nt: TGTGCCAGCAAATTTAGGGCGGGAGGCTACGAGCAGTACTTC; cdr3_length: 14; j_call: TRBJ2-7; v_call: TRBV27; d_call: TRBD2
cdr3_aa: CASSESGGWETQYF; cdr3_nt: TGTGCCAGCAGTGAATCCGGGGGTTGGGAGACCCAGTACTTC; cdr3_length: 14; j_call: TRBJ2-5; v_call: TRBV6-1; d_call: .
cdr3_aa: CASSLTSFNEQYF; cdr3_nt: TGTGCCAGCAGTCTGACTAGTTTCAACGAGCAGTACTTC; cdr3_length: 13; j_call: TRBJ2-7; v_call: TRBV28; d_call: .
cdr3_aa: CAWSVGQGKVRGYGYTF; cdr3_nt: TGTGCCTGGAGTGTAGGGCAGGGAAAGGTGCGCGGCTATGGCTACACCTTC; cdr3_length: 17; j_call: TRBJ1-2; v_call: TRBV30; d_call: .
cdr3_aa: CASLDRSSGNTIYF; cdr3_nt: TGTGCCAGTTTGGACAGGAGCTCTGGAAACACCATATATTTT; cdr3_length: 14; j_call: TRBJ1-3; v_call: TRBV6-1; d_call: TRBD1
cdr3_aa: CASSPGVGDIQYF; cdr3_nt: TGTGCCAGCAGTCCAGGGGTAGGGGACATTCAGTACTTC; cdr3_length: 13; j_call: TRBJ2-4; v_call: TRBV6-5; d_call: .
cdr3_aa: CAISESSGRSYNEQFF; cdr3_nt: TGTGCCATCAGTGAGTCGAGCGGGAGGTCTTACAATGAGCAGTTCTTC; cdr3_length: 16; j_call: TRBJ2-1; v_call: TRBV10-3; d_call: TRBD2
cdr3_aa: CASAVQGSYGYTF; cdr3_nt: TGTGCCAGCGCGGTACAGGGGTCATATGGCTACACCTTC; cdr3_length: 13; j_call: TRBJ1-2; v_call: TRBV28; d_call: TRBD1
cdr3_aa: CAWSIVTGTHSYEQYF; cdr3_nt: TGTGCCTGGAGTATTGTGACAGGGACCCACTCCTACGAGCAGTACTTC; cdr3_length: 16; j_call: TRBJ2-7; v_call: TRBV30; d_call: TRBD1
cdr3_aa: CASSISSGELNTGELFF; cdr3_nt: TGTGCCAGTAGTATAAGTTCCGGAGAACTGAACACCGGGGAGCTGTTTTTT; cdr3_length: 17; j_call: TRBJ2-2; v_call: TRBV19; d_call: .
cdr3_aa: CASSPRLLFTEAFF; cdr3_nt: TGTGCCAGCTCACCACGTTTACTATTCACTGAAGCTTTCTTT; cdr3_length: 14; j_call: TRBJ1-1; v_call: TRBV18; d_call: .
cdr3_aa: CASSLREGFSGNTIYF; cdr3_nt: TGTGCCAGCAGCTTGAGGGAGGGATTCTCTGGAAACACCATATATTTT; cdr3_length: 16; j_call: TRBJ1-3; v_call: TRBV5-4; d_call: .
cdr3_aa: CASSLVPGNSYEQYF; cdr3_nt: TGCGCCAGCAGCTTGGTACCGGGGAACTCCTACGAGCAGTACTTC; cdr3_length: 15; j_call: TRBJ2-7; v_call: TRBV5-1; d_call: .
cdr3_aa: CASSLQGSASDEKLFF; cdr3_nt: TGCGCCAGCAGCCTTCAAGGCAGCGCCTCCGATGAAAAACTGTTTTTT; cdr3_length: 16; j_call: TRBJ1-4; v_call: TRBV4-1; d_call: .
cdr3_aa: CASSVGGAQMNTEAFF; cdr3_nt: TGTGCCAGCAGCGTAGGCGGCGCCCAAATGAACACTGAAGCTTTCTTT; cdr3_length: 16; j_call: TRBJ1-1; v_call: TRBV9; d_call: .
cdr3_aa: CASSLGFRTSVPYEQYF; cdr3_nt: TGTGCCAGCAGCTTAGGGTTTAGGACTAGCGTACCCTACGAGCAGTACTTC; cdr3_length: 17; j_call: TRBJ2-7; v_call: TRBV11-2; d_call: TRBD2
cdr3_aa: CASGLAGREQFF; cdr3_nt: TGTGCCAGCGGGCTCGCGGGACGGGAGCAGTTCTTC; cdr3_length: 12; j_call: TRBJ2-1; v_call: TRBV7-3; d_call: .
cdr3_aa: CASSLGAGGELRPQHF; cdr3_nt: TGTGCCAGCAGCTTAGGGGCAGGGGGCGAATTGAGGCCCCAGCATTTT; cdr3_length: 16; j_call: TRBJ1-5; v_call: TRBV7-6; d_call: TRBD1
cdr3_aa: CASSRDTNPSPLHF; cdr3_nt: TGTGCCAGCAGTCGCGACACGAATCCCTCACCCCTCCACTTT; cdr3_length: 14; j_call: TRBJ1-6; v_call: TRBV6-5; d_call: .
cdr3_aa: CASSADSPGSGNTIYF; cdr3_nt: TGTGCCAGCTCAGCGGACTCACCAGGCTCGGGAAACACCATATATTTT; cdr3_length: 16; j_call: TRBJ1-3; v_call: TRBV18; d_call: .
cdr3_aa: CASSGFTGDRGYTF; cdr3_nt: TGTGCCAGTAGTGGCTTCACAGGGGACCGTGGCTACACCTTC; cdr3_length: 14; j_call: TRBJ1-2; v_call: TRBV19; d_call: TRBD1
cdr3_aa: CASSPGLIQETQYF; cdr3_nt: TGCGCCAGCAGCCCGGGACTGATCCAAGAGACCCAGTACTTC; cdr3_length: 14; j_call: TRBJ2-5; v_call: TRBV5-1; d_call: .
cdr3_aa: CASSLLDRGEKLFF; cdr3_nt: TGTGCCAGCAGCTTATTGGACAGGGGTGAAAAACTGTTTTTT; cdr3_length: 14; j_call: TRBJ1-4; v_call: TRBV5-6; d_call: TRBD1
cdr3_aa: CASSYMGGGGKGGYTF; cdr3_nt: TGTGCCAGCAGTTATATGGGTGGAGGGGGCAAAGGTGGCTACACCTTC; cdr3_length: 16; j_call: TRBJ1-2; v_call: TRBV6-5; d_call: TRBD1
cdr3_aa: CASSPYLQGARDTEAFF; cdr3_nt: TGTGCCAGCTCACCATACCTACAGGGGGCCAGGGACACTGAAGCTTTCTTT; cdr3_length: 17; j_call: TRBJ1-1; v_call: TRBV18; d_call: TRBD1
cdr3_aa: CASSQTGTGELFF; cdr3_nt: TGTGCCAGCAGCCAGACAGGAACCGGGGAGCTGTTTTTT; cdr3_length: 13; j_call: TRBJ2-2; v_call: TRBV4-2; d_call: .
cdr3_aa: CASSWTSGYEQYF; cdr3_nt: TGTGCCAGCAGCTGGACTAGCGGGTACGAGCAGTACTTC; cdr3_length: 13; j_call: TRBJ2-7; v_call: TRBV5-4; d_call: TRBD2
cdr3_aa: CASSSIDRATEAFF; cdr3_nt: TGCGCCAGCAGCTCGATAGACAGGGCGACTGAAGCTTTCTTT; cdr3_length: 14; j_call: TRBJ1-1; v_call: TRBV5-1; d_call: TRBD1
cdr3_aa: CASSLQGTGVPRGTQYF; cdr3_nt: TGTGCCAGCTCTCTCCAGGGGACAGGGGTCCCGAGGGGTACGCAGTATTTT; cdr3_length: 17; j_call: TRBJ2-3; v_call: TRBV18; d_call: TRBD1
cdr3_aa: CASSSSGSMRETQYF; cdr3_nt: TGTGCCAGCAGCTCGTCGGGTTCGATGAGGGAGACCCAGTACTTC; cdr3_length: 15; j_call: TRBJ2-5; v_call: TRBV5-4; d_call: .
cdr3_aa: CATSSSISYPSYEQYF; cdr3_nt: TGTGCCACCAGCAGTTCTATCTCCTATCCTTCCTACGAGCAGTACTTC; cdr3_length: 16; j_call: TRBJ2-7; v_call: TRBV15; d_call: .
cdr3_aa: CASKNRANTEAFF; cdr3_nt: TGTGCCAGCAAAAACAGGGCGAACACTGAAGCTTTCTTT; cdr3_length: 13; j_call: TRBJ1-1; v_call: TRBV16; d_call: .
cdr3_aa: CASSPDRNYGYTF; cdr3_nt: TGTGCCAGCAGCCCGGACAGAAACTATGGCTACACCTTC; cdr3_length: 13; j_call: TRBJ1-2; v_call: TRBV7-2; d_call: .
cdr3_aa: CASSLTGATEAFF; cdr3_nt: TGTGCCAGCAGTCTTACAGGGGCCACTGAAGCTTTCTTT; cdr3_length: 13; j_call: TRBJ1-1; v_call: TRBV6-4; d_call: TRBD1